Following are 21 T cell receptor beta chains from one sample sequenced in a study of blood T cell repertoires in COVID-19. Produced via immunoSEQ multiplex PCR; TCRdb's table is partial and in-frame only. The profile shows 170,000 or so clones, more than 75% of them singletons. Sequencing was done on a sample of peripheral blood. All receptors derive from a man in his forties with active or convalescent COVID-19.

Written as DNA, the CDR3 is TGTGCCAGCACCATAATACAGGGGGGCACTGAAGCTTTCTTT. This codes for CASTIIQGGTEAFF. The chain links TRBV5-4 to TRBJ1-1; the match to TRBD1 covers 8 bases. Germline CDR1 reads SGHNT; CDR2 reads YYREEE (reference sequence). J gave up 4 bases and V 6 bases, and 8 bases lay outside the gene matches. The CDR3 extends over 14 amino acids. The full variable domain, rest sourced from reference TRBV5-4 and TRBJ1-1, is ETGVTQSPTHLIKTRGQQVTLRCSSQSGHNTVSWYQQALGQGPQFIFQYYREEENGRGNFPPRFSGLQFPNYSSELNVNALELDDSALYLCASTIIQGGTEAFFGQGTRLTVV.

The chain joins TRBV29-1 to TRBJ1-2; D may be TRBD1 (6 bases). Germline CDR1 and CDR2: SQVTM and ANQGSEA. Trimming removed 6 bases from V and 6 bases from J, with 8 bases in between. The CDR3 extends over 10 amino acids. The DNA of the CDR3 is TGCAGCGTAAACAGGGATGGCTACACCTTC. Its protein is CSVNRDGYTF.

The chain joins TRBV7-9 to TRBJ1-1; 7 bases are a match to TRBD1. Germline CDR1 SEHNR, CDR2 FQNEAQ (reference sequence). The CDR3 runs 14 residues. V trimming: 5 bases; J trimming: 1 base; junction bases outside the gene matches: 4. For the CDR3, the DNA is TGTGCCAGCAGCCCGGGACAGAAGAACACTGAAGCTTTCTTT. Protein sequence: CASSPGQKNTEAFF.

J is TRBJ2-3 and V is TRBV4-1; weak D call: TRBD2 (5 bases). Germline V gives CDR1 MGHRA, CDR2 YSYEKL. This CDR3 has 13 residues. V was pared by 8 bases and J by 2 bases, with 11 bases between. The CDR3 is CASESGDTDTQYF. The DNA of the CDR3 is TGCGCCAGCGAAAGCGGAGACACAGATACGCAGTATTTT.

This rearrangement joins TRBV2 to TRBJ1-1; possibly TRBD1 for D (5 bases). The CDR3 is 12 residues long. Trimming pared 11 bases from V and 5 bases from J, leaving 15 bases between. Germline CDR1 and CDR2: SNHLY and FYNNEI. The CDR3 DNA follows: TGTGCCGCGGGGGGTGGTAAGACTGAAGCTTTCTTT. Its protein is CAAGGGKTEAFF.

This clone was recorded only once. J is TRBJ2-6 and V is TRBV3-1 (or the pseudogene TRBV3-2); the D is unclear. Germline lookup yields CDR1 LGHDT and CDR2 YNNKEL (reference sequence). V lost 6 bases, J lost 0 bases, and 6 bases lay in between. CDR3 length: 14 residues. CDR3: CASSESSGANVLTF. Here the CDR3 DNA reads TGTGCCAGCAGTGAGAGCTCTGGGGCCAACGTCCTGACTTTC.

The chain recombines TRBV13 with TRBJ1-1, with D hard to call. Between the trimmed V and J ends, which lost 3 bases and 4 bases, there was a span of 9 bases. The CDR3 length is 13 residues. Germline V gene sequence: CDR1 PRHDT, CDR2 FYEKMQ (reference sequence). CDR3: CASSFGGPTEAFF. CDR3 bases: TGTGCCAGCAGCTTCGGAGGGCCCACTGAAGCTTTCTTT.

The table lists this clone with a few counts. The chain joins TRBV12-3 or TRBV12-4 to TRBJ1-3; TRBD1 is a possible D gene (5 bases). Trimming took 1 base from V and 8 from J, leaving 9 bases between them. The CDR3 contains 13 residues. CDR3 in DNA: TGTGCCAGCAGTTTAGGGGAGGGGTACACCATATATTTT. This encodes CASSLGEGYTIYF.

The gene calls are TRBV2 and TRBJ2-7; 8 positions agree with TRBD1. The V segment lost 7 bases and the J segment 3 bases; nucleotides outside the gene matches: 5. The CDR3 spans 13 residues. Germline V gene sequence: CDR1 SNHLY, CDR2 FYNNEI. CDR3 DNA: TGTGCCAGCACTGGGACAGGCCACTACGAGCAGTACTTC. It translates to CASTGTGHYEQYF. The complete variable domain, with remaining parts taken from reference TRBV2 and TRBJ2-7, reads EPEVTQTPSHQVTQMGQEVILRCVPISNHLYFYWYRQILGQKVEFLVSFYNNEISEKSEIFDDQFSVERPDGSNFTLKIRSTKLEDSAMYFCASTGTGHYEQYFGPGTRLTVT.

The CDR3 nucleotides read TGCGCCAGCAGCTTGGGGACAGCGAGCGAAAAACTGTTTTTT. Its translation is CASSLGTASEKLFF. The chain recombines TRBV5-1 with TRBJ1-4; tentatively, D is TRBD1 (6 bases). V was pared by 0 bases and J by 8 bases, with 11 bases between. This CDR3 contains 14 residues. Germline V gene sequence: CDR1 SGHRS, CDR2 YFSETQ.

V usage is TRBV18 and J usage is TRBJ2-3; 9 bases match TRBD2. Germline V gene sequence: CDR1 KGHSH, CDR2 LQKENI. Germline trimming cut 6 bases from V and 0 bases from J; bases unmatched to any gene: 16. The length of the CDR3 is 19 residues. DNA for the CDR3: TGTGCCAGCTCGTTTACTGTTAGCGGGGGCCCGCGGAGCACAGATACGCAGTATTTT. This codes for CASSFTVSGGPRSTDTQYF.

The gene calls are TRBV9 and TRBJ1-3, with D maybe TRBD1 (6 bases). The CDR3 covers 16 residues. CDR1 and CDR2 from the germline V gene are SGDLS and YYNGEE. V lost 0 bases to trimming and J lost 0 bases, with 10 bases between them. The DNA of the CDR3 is TGTGCCAGCAGCGTAGCTCAGACAGGCTCTGGAAACACCATATATTTT. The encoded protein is CASSVAQTGSGNTIYF.

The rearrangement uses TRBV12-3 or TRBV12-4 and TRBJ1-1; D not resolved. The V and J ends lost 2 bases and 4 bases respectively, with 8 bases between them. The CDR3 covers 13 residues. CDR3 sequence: CASSLSTGTEAFF. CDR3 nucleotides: TGTGCCAGCAGTTTATCGACGGGCACTGAAGCTTTCTTT.

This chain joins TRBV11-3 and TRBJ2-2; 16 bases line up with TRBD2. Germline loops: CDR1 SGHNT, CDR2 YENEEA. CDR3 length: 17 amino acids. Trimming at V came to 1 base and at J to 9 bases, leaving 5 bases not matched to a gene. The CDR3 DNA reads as TGTGCCAGCAGCTTAGCTGGGACTAGCGGGGGGGCCCGGGAGCTGTTTTTT. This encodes CASSLAGTSGGARELFF.

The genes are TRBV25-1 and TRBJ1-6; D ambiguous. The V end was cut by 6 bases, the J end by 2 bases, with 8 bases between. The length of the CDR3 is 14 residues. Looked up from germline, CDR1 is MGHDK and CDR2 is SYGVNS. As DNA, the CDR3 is TGTGCCAGCAGAGCGTTAACCTATAATTCACCCCTCCACTTT. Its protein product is CASRALTYNSPLHF.

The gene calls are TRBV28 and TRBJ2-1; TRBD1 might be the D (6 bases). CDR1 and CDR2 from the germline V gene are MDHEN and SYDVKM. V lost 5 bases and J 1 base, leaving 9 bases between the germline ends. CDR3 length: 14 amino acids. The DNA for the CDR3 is TGTGCCAGCAGTCCACAGGGTTCCTACAATGAGCAGTTCTTC. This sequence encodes CASSPQGSYNEQFF. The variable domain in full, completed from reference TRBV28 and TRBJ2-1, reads DVKVTQSSRYLVKRTGEKVFLECVQDMDHENMFWYRQDPGLGLRLIYFSYDVKMKEKGDIPEGYSVSREKKERFSLILESASTNQTSMYLCASSPQGSYNEQFFGPGTRLTVL.

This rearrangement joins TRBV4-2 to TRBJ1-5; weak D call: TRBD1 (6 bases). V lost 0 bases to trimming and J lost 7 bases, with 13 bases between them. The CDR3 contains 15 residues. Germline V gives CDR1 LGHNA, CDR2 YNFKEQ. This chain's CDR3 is CASSQDNSQGQPQHF. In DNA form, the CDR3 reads TGTGCCAGCAGCCAAGATAACAGCCAGGGGCAGCCCCAGCATTTT.

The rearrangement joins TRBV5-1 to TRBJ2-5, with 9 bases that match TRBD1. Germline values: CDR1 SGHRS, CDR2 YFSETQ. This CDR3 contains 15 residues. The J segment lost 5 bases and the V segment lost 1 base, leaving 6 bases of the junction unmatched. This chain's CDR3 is CASSLSGDRGETQYF. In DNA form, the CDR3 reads TGCGCCAGCAGCTTGTCGGGTGACAGGGGGGAGACCCAGTACTTC.

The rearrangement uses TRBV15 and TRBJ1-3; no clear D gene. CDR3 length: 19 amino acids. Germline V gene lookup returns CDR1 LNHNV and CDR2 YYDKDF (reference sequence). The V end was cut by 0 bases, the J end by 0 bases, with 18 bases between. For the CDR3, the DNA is TGTGCCACCAGCAGAGACTCCAACCCCACAAGAAACTCTGGAAACACCATATATTTT. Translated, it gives CATSRDSNPTRNSGNTIYF.

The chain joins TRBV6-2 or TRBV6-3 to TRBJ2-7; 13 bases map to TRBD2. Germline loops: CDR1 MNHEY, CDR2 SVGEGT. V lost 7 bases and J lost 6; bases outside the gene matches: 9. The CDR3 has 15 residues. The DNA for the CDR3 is TGTGCCAGCACCCCTGCCGGACTAGCGGGGGTCGAGCAGTACTTC. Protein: CASTPAGLAGVEQYF.

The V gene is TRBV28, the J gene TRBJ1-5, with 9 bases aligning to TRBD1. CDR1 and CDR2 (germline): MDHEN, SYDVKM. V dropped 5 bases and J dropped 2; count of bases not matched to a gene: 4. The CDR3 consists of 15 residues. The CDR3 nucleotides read TGTGCCAGCAGTAACAGGGGGCTGGGCAATCAGCCCCAGCATTTT. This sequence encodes CASSNRGLGNQPQHF.